Each of the 27 T cell receptor beta chains below was sequenced from the same sample in a study of OX40 agonist ivuxolimab in advanced cancers. Libraries were prepared by immunoSEQ multiplex PCR; TCRdb keeps only in-frame clonotypes and omits some of them. The sample carries approximately 52,000 clones, about 84% recorded once. The specimen comprised CD4+ or CD8+ T cells sorted from blood, sampled in a trial of the OX40 agonist ivuxolimab. These receptors were obtained from an adult with an advanced solid tumor such as melanoma, head and neck, liver or kidney cancer.

The V gene is TRBV11-3, the J gene TRBJ2-1; D unclear. The germline CDR1 and CDR2 sequences are SGHNT and YENEEA. The V end was cut by 2 bases, the J end by 6 bases, with 8 bases between. The CDR3 contains 13 residues. The CDR3 DNA follows: TGTGCCAGCAGCTTAAGCAGGAGCAATGAGCAGTTCTTC. It is translated as CASSLSRSNEQFF.

The chain employs TRBV30 and TRBJ1-5; D call uncertain. Trimming removed 2 bases from V and 5 bases from J, with 10 bases in between. CDR3 size: 13 residues. Germline CDR1 GTSNPN, CDR2 SVGIG (reference sequence). In DNA, the CDR3 is TGTGCCTGGAGTTTGGCAGTAGATCAGCCCCAGCATTTT. This sequence encodes CAWSLAVDQPQHF.

V and J are TRBV7-2 and TRBJ2-7; 8 nucleotides agree with TRBD2. Losses at the gene ends were 5 bases for V and 5 bases for J; bases not matched to a gene: 8. The length of the CDR3 is 14 residues. In germline, CDR1 is SGHTA, CDR2 FQGNSA. CDR3 in amino acids: CASSPGLARDEQYF. Written as DNA, the CDR3 is TGTGCCAGCAGCCCTGGACTAGCACGCGACGAGCAGTACTTC.

The rearrangement joins TRBV21-1 to TRBJ1-5. TRBV21-1 is an annotated pseudogene. The CDR3 totals 15 residues. The DNA of the CDR3 is TGTGCCAGCAGCAAATCGCAATGTAGCAATCAGCCCCAGCATTTT. Translated, it gives CASSKSQCSNQPQHF.

The chain recombines TRBV6-5 with TRBJ1-3, with TRBD1 matching over 8 bases. J was trimmed by 3 bases and V by 5 bases; bases with no gene match: 6. This CDR3 region has 15 residues. Germline V gives CDR1 MNHEY, CDR2 SVGAGI. The DNA of the CDR3 is TGTGCCAGCAGTCTGGACAGGGCCGGTGGAAACACCATATATTTT. Translating gives CASSLDRAGGNTIYF.

In DNA, the CDR3 is TGTGCCAGCAGCTTAGGCGGACAGGGAGGGGCCTATGGCTACACCTTC. This codes for CASSLGGQGGAYGYTF. The chain recombines TRBV11-2 with TRBJ1-2; 8 bases match TRBD1. CDR1 SGHAT and CDR2 FQNNGV come from the germline V gene. This CDR3 has 16 residues. The J segment lost 4 bases and the V segment lost 1 base, leaving 8 bases of the junction unmatched.

The V gene is TRBV6-4, the J gene TRBJ2-3, with 7 nucleotides matching TRBD1. The J segment lost 4 bases and the V segment lost 2 bases, leaving 3 bases of the junction unmatched. The CDR3 has 14 residues. The V gene's germline CDR1 is MRHNA and CDR2 SNTAGT. CDR3 sequence: CASSDRGQPDTQYF. CDR3 bases: TGTGCCAGCAGTGACCGGGGACAGCCAGATACGCAGTATTTT.

This rearrangement joins TRBV9 to TRBJ2-3, with TRBD1 matching 8 bases. J lost 1 base, V lost 4 bases, and 8 bases had no gene match. CDR1 is SGDLS, CDR2 YYNGEE, per germline. CDR3 length: 16 amino acids. The DNA for the CDR3 is TGTGCCAGCAGCACACGACAGGGGCGGGGCACAGATACGCAGTATTTT. Protein sequence: CASSTRQGRGTDTQYF.

This chain joins TRBV4-1 and TRBJ1-6; no firm D call. The CDR3 sequence is 13 residues long. The germline V gene has CDR1 MGHRA and CDR2 YSYEKL. Trimming left V 6 bases short and J 8 bases short, with 11 bases between. This CDR3 reads CASRRVPDSPLHF. CDR3 nucleotides: TGCGCCAGCAGGCGGGTACCGGATTCACCCCTCCACTTT.

J is TRBJ2-2 and V is TRBV19; a weak D match, TRBD1 (6 bases). V lost 7 bases to trimming and J lost 5 bases, with 14 bases between them. The CDR3 runs 14 residues. The germline gives CDR1 LNHDA, CDR2 SQIVND (reference sequence). The CDR3 spells CASNLQGWTGELFF. The CDR3 coding sequence is TGTGCCAGTAATCTGCAGGGGTGGACCGGGGAGCTGTTTTTT.

This clone has just a few counts. V gene TRBV7-9 combines with J gene TRBJ1-4; D is ambiguous. CDR3 length: 17 amino acids. In germline, CDR1 is SEHNR, CDR2 FQNEAQ (reference sequence). With 5 bases removed from V and 4 bases from J, the gap between germline ends came to 20 bases. CDR3 sequence: CASSPEIGLADNEKLFF. The DNA for the CDR3 is TGTGCCAGCAGCCCTGAGATCGGCCTTGCAGATAATGAAAAACTGTTTTTT.

The chain is built from TRBV4-2 and TRBJ2-3; weak D call: TRBD1 (5 bases). CDR3 length: 16 residues. Trimming removed 2 bases from V and 3 bases from J, with 15 bases in between. Germline V CDR1 and CDR2: LGHNA, YNFKEQ. The CDR3 sequence: CASSQTTKTATDTQYF. In DNA, the CDR3 is TGTGCCAGCAGCCAAACTACAAAGACAGCGACAGATACGCAGTATTTT.

This clone was seen a single time. This rearrangement joins TRBV7-2 to TRBJ1-6, with 8 positions matching TRBD1. V lost 0 bases to trimming and J lost 8 bases; unmatched junction nucleotides: 3. Germline loops: CDR1 SGHTA, CDR2 FQGNSA. There are 15 residues in the CDR3. CDR3 amino acids: CASSLAGTGHSPLHF. The CDR3, as DNA: TGTGCCAGCAGCTTAGCCGGGACAGGTCATTCACCCCTCCACTTT.

This clone was found a few times. The V call is TRBV14, the J call TRBJ2-7; D possibly corresponds to TRBD2 (5 bases). The V end was cut by 0 bases, the J end by 0 bases, with 15 bases between. Looked up from germline, CDR1 is SGHDN and CDR2 is FVKESK. The CDR3 totals 17 residues. The CDR3 region has the DNA TGTGCCAGCAGCCAAGATCGGAGTCCGGGATACTCCTACGAGCAGTACTTC. This translates into CASSQDRSPGYSYEQYF.

The chain uses TRBV18 and TRBJ2-5, with a weak D call TRBD2 (6 bases). The end of the DNA is better explained by TRBJ2-7, so the J call may be wrong. Germline CDR1 and CDR2: KGHSH and LQKENI. The CDR3 loop spans 13 amino acids. CDR3 sequence reads: CASSPWGDDEQYF. As DNA, the CDR3 is TGTGCCAGCTCACCCTGGGGGGACGACGAGCAGTACTTC.

V is TRBV4-2 and J is TRBJ1-5; D unclear. CDR1 and CDR2 (germline): LGHNA, YNFKEQ. This CDR3 comprises 13 residues. V shed 2 bases and J shed 4 bases, with 6 bases lying between them. The CDR3 bases are TGTGCCAGCAGCCAACTAGAGAATCAGCCCCAGCATTTT. It specifies CASSQLENQPQHF.

V and J are TRBV7-2 and TRBJ1-3; D is possibly TRBD1 (6 bases). V gave up 5 bases and J gave up 0 bases, with 14 bases separating them. Germline V gene sequence: CDR1 SGHTA, CDR2 FQGNSA. The CDR3 length is 16 residues. This chain's CDR3 is CASSPTGGASGNTIYF. CDR3 in DNA: TGTGCCAGCAGCCCGACAGGCGGCGCCTCTGGAAACACCATATATTTT.

V gene TRBV5-4 combines with J gene TRBJ2-3; no firm D call. Per the germline V gene, CDR1 is SGHNT and CDR2 is YYREEE (reference sequence). This CDR3 spans 13 amino acids. V gave up 0 bases and J gave up 2 bases, with 4 bases separating them. DNA for the CDR3: TGTGCCAGCAGCTTGGGGTTCACAGATACGCAGTATTTT. It codes for CASSLGFTDTQYF.

CDR3 sequence (DNA): TGTGCCAGCAGTTACGGTGCGTCCACAGATACGCAGTATTTT. Residues: CASSYGASTDTQYF. The chain combines TRBV6-6 with TRBJ2-3; D is uncertain. This CDR3 region has 14 residues. Trimming pared 2 bases from V and 2 bases from J, leaving 8 bases between. The germline V gene has CDR1 MNHNY and CDR2 SVGAGI (reference sequence).

V and J are TRBV27 and TRBJ1-6, with D uncertain. This CDR3 comprises 17 residues. V gave up 6 bases and J gave up 7 bases, with 22 bases separating them. Per germline, CDR1 MNHEY and CDR2 SMNVEV (reference sequence). In DNA, the CDR3 is TGTGCCAGCAGAGATCGGCGGTCGGCCCGCTTCAATTCACCCCTCCACTTT. Its translation is CASRDRRSARFNSPLHF.

This chain connects TRBV6-5 to TRBJ2-4, with 13 bases lining up with TRBD2. V dropped 6 bases and J dropped 8; count of bases not matched to a gene: 7. The CDR3 is made up of 15 amino acids. The germline CDR1 and CDR2 sequences are MNHEY and SVGAGI. The CDR3 sequence is CASRPLAGGLYIQYF. CDR3 nucleotides: TGTGCCAGCAGACCACTAGCGGGGGGGCTTTACATTCAGTACTTC.

J is TRBJ2-5 and V is TRBV5-1, with TRBD2 matching 8 bases. Per germline, CDR1 SGHRS and CDR2 YFSETQ. J lost 1 base, V lost 0 bases, and 5 bases had no gene match. The CDR3 runs to 16 residues. This CDR3 reads CASSLVPAGVQETQYF. The CDR3 DNA reads TGCGCCAGCAGCTTGGTCCCAGCGGGGGTCCAAGAGACCCAGTACTTC.

The chain joins TRBV5-1 to TRBJ2-5, with D tentatively TRBD2 (6 bases). CDR3 size: 14 residues. Trimming pared 3 bases from V and 2 bases from J, leaving 11 bases between. Germline V gene data show CDR1 as SGHRS and CDR2 as YFSETQ. CDR3 bases: TGCGCCAGCAGCTCGGGGGTTTTGCAAGAGACCCAGTACTTC. Translating it yields CASSSGVLQETQYF. Full variable domain (outside the CDR3, taken from reference TRBV5-1 and TRBJ2-5): KAGVTQTPRYLIKTRGQQVTLSCSPISGHRSVSWYQQTPGQGLQFLFEYFSETQRNKGNFPGRFSGRQFSNSRSEMNVSTLELGDSALYLCASSSGVLQETQYFGPGTRLLVL.

The rearrangement uses TRBV7-2 and TRBJ2-2; D uncertain. CDR1 and CDR2 (germline): SGHTA, FQGNSA. The CDR3 has 14 residues. The V end lost 1 base, the J end lost 8 bases, and 11 bases lay between the germline ends. DNA for the CDR3: TGTGCCAGCAGCTTAGGACCTGGAACGGGGGAGCTGTTTTTT. Protein product: CASSLGPGTGELFF.

The genes are TRBV4-2 and TRBJ2-3; 7 bases align to TRBD1. The CDR3 is 17 amino acids. Germline CDR1 and CDR2: LGHNA and YNFKEQ. J lost 3 bases, V lost 0 bases, and 9 bases had no gene match. The CDR3, as DNA: TGTGCCAGCAGCCAAGATTTGGCAGGGGGATTAACAGATACGCAGTATTTT. It yields the protein CASSQDLAGGLTDTQYF.

The chain recombines TRBV28 with TRBJ2-1, with D possibly being TRBD2 (5 bases). The V gene lost 2 bases and the J gene lost 4 bases, with 18 bases spanning the gap. The CDR3 loop spans 17 amino acids. In germline, CDR1 is MDHEN, CDR2 SYDVKM. For the CDR3, the DNA is TGTGCCAGCAGTTTAGGGGATAAGGGTGGGAGTTACAATGAGCAGTTCTTC. Its translation is CASSLGDKGGSYNEQFF.

V is TRBV6-5 and J is TRBJ2-7, with TRBD1 as a possible D gene (7 bases). The length of the CDR3 is 14 residues. V was clipped by 4 bases and J by 0 bases, with 10 bases between them. Germline CDR1 MNHEY, CDR2 SVGAGI. CDR3: CASSSRGASYEQYF. The CDR3 nucleotides are TGTGCCAGCAGTTCCAGGGGGGCCTCCTACGAGCAGTACTTC.